The next 5 T cell receptor beta chains were all read from a single sample in a study of OX40 agonist ivuxolimab in advanced cancers. This table comes from immunoSEQ multiplex PCR, and its TCRdb copy is limited to in-frame clones, with some not included. Of around 30,000 clones in the sample, roughly 91% were seen once. The specimen was CD4+ or CD8+ T cells sorted from blood, collected in a trial of the OX40 agonist ivuxolimab. The receptor set was obtained from an adult with an advanced solid tumor such as melanoma, head and neck, liver or kidney cancer.

The V and J genes are TRBV28 and TRBJ2-5, with D possibly matching TRBD2 (6 bases). The CDR3 is 17 residues long. Germline V CDR1 and CDR2: MDHEN, SYDVKM. The ends were cut back, 3 bases at V and 3 bases at J, with 20 bases in the middle. The CDR3 loop reads CASSLSPSRGEEETQYF. Written as DNA, the CDR3 is TGTGCCAGCAGTTTGAGTCCTTCCAGAGGGGAGGAAGAGACCCAGTACTTC. The variable domain in full, completed from reference TRBV28 and TRBJ2-5, reads DVKVTQSSRYLVKRTGEKVFLECVQDMDHENMFWYRQDPGLGLRLIYFSYDVKMKEKGDIPEGYSVSREKKERFSLILESASTNQTSMYLCASSLSPSRGEEETQYFGPGTRLLVL.

The chain employs TRBV28 and TRBJ1-2; no reliable D call. V lost 3 bases and J lost 6, with 14 bases in between. In germline, CDR1 is MDHEN, CDR2 SYDVKM. The CDR3 sequence is 14 residues long. CDR3: CASSLSGPDNGYTF. CDR3 in DNA: TGTGCCAGCAGTTTGTCAGGACCTGACAATGGCTACACCTTC.

The chain employs TRBV5-6 and TRBJ2-5; no clear D. CDR3 length equals 11 residues. The germline V gene encodes CDR1 SGHDT and CDR2 YYEEEE. V lost 4 bases and J 3 bases, leaving 4 bases between the germline ends. The CDR3 coding sequence is TGTGCCAGCAGCCGAGAAGAGACCCAGTACTTC. It encodes CASSREETQYF.

The table lists this clone with a few counts. CDR3 in amino acids: CTTTRDGGYTF. The CDR3 coding sequence is TGCACCACCACCAGGGATGGTGGCTACACCTTC. V is TRBV29-1 and J is TRBJ1-2, with D perhaps TRBD1 (5 bases). The germline gives CDR1 SQVTM, CDR2 ANQGSEA. CDR3 length: 11 residues.

This chain links TRBV20-1 with TRBJ1-5; the D is unclear. The CDR3 consists of 11 residues. Trimming cost V 5 bases and J 6 bases, with 8 bases left between them. Germline CDR1 reads DFQATT; CDR2 reads SNEGSKA (reference sequence). CDR3 protein: CSASGIQPQHF. The DNA of the CDR3 is TGCAGTGCTTCAGGTATTCAGCCCCAGCATTTT.